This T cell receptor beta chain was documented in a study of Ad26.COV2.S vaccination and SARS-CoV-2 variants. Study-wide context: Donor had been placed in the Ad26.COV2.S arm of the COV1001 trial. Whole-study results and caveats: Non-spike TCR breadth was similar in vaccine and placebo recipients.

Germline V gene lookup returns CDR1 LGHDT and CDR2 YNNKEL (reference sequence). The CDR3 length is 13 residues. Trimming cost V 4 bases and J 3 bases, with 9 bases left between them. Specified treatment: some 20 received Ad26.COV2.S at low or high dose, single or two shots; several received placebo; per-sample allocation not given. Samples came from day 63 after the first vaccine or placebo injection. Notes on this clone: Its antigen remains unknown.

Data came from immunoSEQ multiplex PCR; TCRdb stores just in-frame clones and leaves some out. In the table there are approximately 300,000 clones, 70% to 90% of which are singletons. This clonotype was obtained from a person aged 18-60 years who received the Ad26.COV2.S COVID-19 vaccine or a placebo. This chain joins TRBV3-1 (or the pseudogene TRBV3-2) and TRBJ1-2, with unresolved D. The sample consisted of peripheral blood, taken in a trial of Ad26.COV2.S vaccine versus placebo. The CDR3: CASSPDGDYGYTF. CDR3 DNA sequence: TGTGCCAGCAGCCCGGACGGAGACTATGGCTACACCTTC.